This T cell receptor beta chain was profiled in a study of cytomegalovirus exposure and HLA in healthy donors. Losses at the gene ends were 3 bases for V and 8 bases for J; bases not matched to a gene: 6. Germline assignment: CDR1 SGHRS and CDR2 YFSETQ. CDR3 length equals 14 residues. PCR primers comprised 60 Vbeta and 13 Jbeta primers. The assay was immunoSEQ multiplex PCR, and TCRdb's table has in-frame clones only and misses some. The sample consists of approximately 85,000 clones, approximately 80% of them appearing once. The source material was PBMCs. The sequence came from a woman aged 45-60 years in good health and CMV-seropositive. The chain has TRBV5-1 and TRBJ2-1, with 9 bases that match TRBD2. The CDR3 protein is CASSWGAGGYEQFF. The CDR3 nucleotides are TGCGCCAGCAGCTGGGGAGCGGGAGGTTATGAGCAGTTCTTC. Filled out from reference TRBV5-1 and TRBJ2-1, the complete variable domain reads KAGVTQTPRYLIKTRGQQVTLSCSPISGHRSVSWYQQTPGQGLQFLFEYFSETQRNKGNFPGRFSGRQFSNSRSEMNVSTLELGDSALYLCASSWGAGGYEQFFGPGTRLTVL.